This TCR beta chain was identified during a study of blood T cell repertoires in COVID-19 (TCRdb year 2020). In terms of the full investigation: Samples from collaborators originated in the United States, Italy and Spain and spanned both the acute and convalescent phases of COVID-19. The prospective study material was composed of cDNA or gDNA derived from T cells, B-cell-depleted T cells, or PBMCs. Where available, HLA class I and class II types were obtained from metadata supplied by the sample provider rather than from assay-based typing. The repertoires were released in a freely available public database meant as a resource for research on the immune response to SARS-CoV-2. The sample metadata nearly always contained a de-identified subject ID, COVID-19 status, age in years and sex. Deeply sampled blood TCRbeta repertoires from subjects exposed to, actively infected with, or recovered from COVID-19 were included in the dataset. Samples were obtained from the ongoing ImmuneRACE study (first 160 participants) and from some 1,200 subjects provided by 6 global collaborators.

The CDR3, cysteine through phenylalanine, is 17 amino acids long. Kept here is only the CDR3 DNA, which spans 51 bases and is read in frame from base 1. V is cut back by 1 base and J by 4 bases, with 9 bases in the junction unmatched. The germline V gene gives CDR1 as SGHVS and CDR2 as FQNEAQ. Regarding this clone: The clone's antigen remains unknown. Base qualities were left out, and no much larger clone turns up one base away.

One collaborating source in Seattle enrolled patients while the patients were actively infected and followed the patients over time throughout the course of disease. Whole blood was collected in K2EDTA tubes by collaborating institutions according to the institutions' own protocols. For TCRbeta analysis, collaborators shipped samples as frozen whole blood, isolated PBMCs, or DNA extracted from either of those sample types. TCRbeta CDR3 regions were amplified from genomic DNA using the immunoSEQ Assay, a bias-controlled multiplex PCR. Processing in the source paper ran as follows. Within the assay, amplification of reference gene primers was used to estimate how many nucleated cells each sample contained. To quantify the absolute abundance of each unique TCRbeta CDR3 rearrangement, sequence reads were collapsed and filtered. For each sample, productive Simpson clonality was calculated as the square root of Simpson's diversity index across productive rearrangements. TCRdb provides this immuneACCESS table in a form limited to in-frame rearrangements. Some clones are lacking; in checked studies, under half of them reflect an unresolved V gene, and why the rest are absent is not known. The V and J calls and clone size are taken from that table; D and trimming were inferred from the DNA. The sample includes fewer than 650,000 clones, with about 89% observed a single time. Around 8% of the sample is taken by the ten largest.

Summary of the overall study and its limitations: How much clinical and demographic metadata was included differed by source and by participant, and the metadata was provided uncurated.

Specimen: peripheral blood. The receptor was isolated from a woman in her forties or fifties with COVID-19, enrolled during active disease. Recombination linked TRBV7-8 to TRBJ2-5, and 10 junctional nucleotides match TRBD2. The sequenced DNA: TGTGCCAGCAGCTTAGGGGTTAGCGGGGGGCACGGAGAGACCCAGTACTTC. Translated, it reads CASSLGVSGGHGETQYF.